These 25 T cell receptor beta chains share one sample of origin, sequenced in a study of blood T cell repertoires in COVID-19 (dated by TCRdb to about 2020). Library preparation employed the immunoSEQ multiplex PCR assay. TCRdb retrieved this table from immuneACCESS and kept in-frame rearrangements only. Not all clones are present; in checked studies, unresolved V genes account for under half, and no reason is known for the remainder. The sample contains tens of thousands of clones, roughly 80% of them found a single time. The leading ten clones occupy about 3% of the sample. The sequenced material came from peripheral blood. The receptors were gathered from an older man with COVID-19, enrolled during active disease.

The V and J genes are TRBV18 and TRBJ1-5; 7 bases are shared with TRBD1. The CDR3 runs to 16 residues. CDR1 KGHSH and CDR2 LQKENI come from the germline V gene. The ends lost 2 bases at V and 1 base at J; junction bases unmatched: 5. CDR3 loop: CASSPRAGQSNQPQHF. The CDR3 DNA follows: TGTGCCAGCTCACCAAGGGCGGGACAGAGCAATCAGCCCCAGCATTTT.

This clone was recorded once. The chain combines TRBV11-2 with TRBJ2-5, with TRBD2 matching 10 bases. This CDR3 has 14 residues. The trim removed 11 bases at V and 3 bases at J, leaving 9 bases unmatched. Germline V gene sequence: CDR1 SGHAT, CDR2 FQNNGV. CDR3 loop: CAGAASGSKETQYF. CDR3 in DNA: TGTGCCGGGGCGGCTAGCGGGAGTAAAGAGACCCAGTACTTC.

This chain joins TRBV5-1 and TRBJ2-7, with 7 bases matching TRBD1. With 4 bases clipped from V and 5 bases from J, the junction kept 12 bases outside the gene matches. The CDR3 spans 15 residues. Looked up from germline, CDR1 is SGHRS and CDR2 is YFSETQ. CDR3 in amino acids: CASSRTTQGWNEQYF. DNA of the CDR3: TGCGCCAGCAGCCGCACAACACAGGGGTGGAACGAGCAGTACTTC.

V and J are TRBV20-1 and TRBJ2-5; 10 nucleotides match TRBD2. The V and J ends lost 3 bases and 5 bases, in that order; junction bases with no gene match: 9. Germline-derived CDR1 and CDR2 are DFQATT and SNEGSKA (reference sequence). The CDR3 has 15 amino acids. The CDR3 loop reads CSASGSGRAGETQYF. Here the CDR3 DNA reads TGCAGTGCTAGTGGGAGCGGGAGGGCCGGGGAGACCCAGTACTTC.

The CDR3 bases are TGTGCCAGCAGTCGGGACAGGGCTAATCAGCCCCAGCATTTT. Protein product: CASSRDRANQPQHF. V is TRBV27 and J is TRBJ1-5; 9 bases are shared with TRBD1. CDR1 is MNHEY and CDR2 is SMNVEV in the germline V gene (reference sequence). CDR3 length equals 14 residues. The junction had 3 bases not matched to a gene; V was cut back by 5 bases and J by 4 bases.

The V and J genes are TRBV27 and TRBJ2-7; 8 bases match TRBD1. This CDR3 contains 14 residues. The germline CDR1 and CDR2 sequences are MNHEY and SMNVEV (reference sequence). The trim removed 8 bases at V and 2 bases at J, leaving 8 bases unmatched. The CDR3 DNA follows: TGTGCCAGCCGCTCCAGGGGGCTTACCTACGAGCAGTACTTC. This encodes CASRSRGLTYEQYF.

The chain couples TRBV30 to TRBJ2-6; D is unclear. The CDR3 extends over 13 amino acids. Trimming stripped 0 bases from V and 4 bases from J, with 4 bases between. CDR1 is GTSNPN, CDR2 SVGIG, per germline (reference sequence). CDR3 residues: CAWSVAGANVLTF. The CDR3 region has the DNA TGTGCCTGGAGTGTGGCCGGGGCCAACGTCCTGACTTTC.

The V gene is TRBV9, the J gene TRBJ2-4; weak D call: TRBD2 (5 bases). Germline V CDR1 and CDR2: SGDLS, YYNGEE. Trimming took 4 bases from V and 7 from J, leaving 12 bases between them. The CDR3 totals 13 residues. CDR3 sequence reads: CASSTGVTNIQYF. CDR3 nucleotide sequence: TGTGCCAGCAGCACCGGGGTTACCAACATTCAGTACTTC.

V usage is TRBV11-1 and J usage is TRBJ1-2; D not resolved. Trimming removed 3 bases from V and 3 bases from J, with 14 bases in between. The V gene's germline CDR1 is SGHAT and CDR2 FQDESV (reference sequence). There are 15 residues in the CDR3. The DNA for the CDR3 is TGTGCCAGCAGCTTTACCCCCGACACCGACTATGGCTACACCTTC. It is translated as CASSFTPDTDYGYTF.

This clone has only one observation. V gene TRBV27 combines with J gene TRBJ2-1, with D tentatively TRBD2 (5 bases). The CDR3 length is 16 residues. V was pared by 4 bases and J by 2 bases, with 15 bases between. Germline V gene data show CDR1 as MNHEY and CDR2 as SMNVEV (reference sequence). The CDR3: CASSSHGGGPYNEQFF. The CDR3 DNA sequence: TGTGCCAGCAGTTCCCATGGTGGAGGACCCTACAATGAGCAGTTCTTC.

The chain links TRBV2 to TRBJ1-5; 7 positions match TRBD1. The germline V gene encodes CDR1 SNHLY and CDR2 FYNNEI. V was clipped by 5 bases and J by 4 bases; unmatched bases: 11. The CDR3 covers 16 residues. The CDR3 reads CASSLRRGRQNQPQHF. The CDR3 bases are TGTGCCAGCAGTTTACGCAGGGGGAGACAAAATCAGCCCCAGCATTTT.

This chain links TRBV20-1 with TRBJ2-5; D not resolved. CDR3 size: 12 residues. Germline V gene lookup returns CDR1 DFQATT and CDR2 SNEGSKA (reference sequence). Trimming cost V 3 bases and J 5 bases, with 10 bases left between them. The CDR3, as DNA: TGCAGTGCTAGTCCCCCCGAGGAGACCCAGTACTTC. It encodes CSASPPEETQYF.

This chain connects TRBV6-5 to TRBJ1-2, with no clear D. Germline lookup yields CDR1 MNHEY and CDR2 SVGAGI. The CDR3 is 13 amino acids. V gave up 6 bases and J gave up 2 bases, with 10 bases separating them. The CDR3 spells CASSPTENYGYTF. For the CDR3, the DNA is TGTGCCAGCAGCCCAACAGAGAACTATGGCTACACCTTC.

This clone was observed once. This chain connects TRBV6-1 to TRBJ1-4; D gene uncertain. Germline V gene lookup returns CDR1 MNHNS and CDR2 SASEGT. The CDR3 totals 13 residues. The ends were cut back, 3 bases at V and 8 bases at J, with 10 bases in the middle. The CDR3 DNA sequence: TGTGCCAGCAGTGACACCACGGTGGAAAAACTGTTTTTT. This gives the protein CASSDTTVEKLFF.

V and J are TRBV3-1 (or the pseudogene TRBV3-2) and TRBJ2-1; 9 nucleotides line up with TRBD2. J was trimmed by 6 bases and V by 1 base; bases with no gene match: 10. The CDR3 sequence is 17 residues long. CDR1 LGHDT and CDR2 YNNKEL come from the germline V gene (reference sequence). Written as DNA, the CDR3 is TGTGCCAGCAGCCAAGTAGGCGGGAGGGCCCTCGTCAATGAGCAGTTCTTC. Its translation is CASSQVGGRALVNEQFF.

The V call is TRBV11-2, the J call TRBJ2-4; 7 bases align to TRBD1. CDR3 length: 14 residues. CDR1 and CDR2 from the germline V gene are SGHAT and FQNNGV. Trimming removed 5 bases from V and 12 bases from J; junction bases left unmatched: 13. The CDR3 DNA reads TGTGCCAGCAGCCCTACCGGGACAGACCTTGGTCAGTACTTC. This gives the protein CASSPTGTDLGQYF.

The chain employs TRBV5-4 and TRBJ2-1; D perhaps matches TRBD1 (6 bases). With 0 bases removed from V and 7 bases from J, the gap between germline ends came to 17 bases. Per germline, CDR1 SGHNT and CDR2 YYREEE (reference sequence). The CDR3 contains 16 residues. The CDR3 DNA reads TGTGCCAGCAGCTTGGCCAAGGTGGGAAGGGGGAATGAGCAGTTCTTC. Its translation: CASSLAKVGRGNEQFF.

The V and J genes are TRBV11-1 and TRBJ2-5, with 7 bases that match TRBD1. V shed 8 bases, J shed 1 base, and the junction held 7 bases outside the gene matches. Germline-derived CDR1 and CDR2 are SGHAT and FQDESV (reference sequence). The length of the CDR3 is 14 residues. The CDR3 DNA is TGTGCCAGCGGGAAGGGGGCAACCCAAGAGACCCAGTACTTC. Protein: CASGKGATQETQYF.

The chain employs TRBV6-2 or TRBV6-3 and TRBJ2-7; 10 bases line up with TRBD1. The CDR3 is 17 residues long. From germline, CDR1 is MNHEY and CDR2 SVGEGT. Unmatched junction bases numbered 16, after V lost 6 bases and J lost 5 bases. CDR3 in amino acids: CASRPLPGTGDRHEQYF. The CDR3 coding sequence is TGTGCCAGCAGGCCTCTCCCCGGGACAGGGGACAGACACGAGCAGTACTTC.

The rearrangement joins TRBV9 to TRBJ2-7; 7 bases fit TRBD2. V shed 4 bases and J 0 bases; nucleotides not matched to a gene: 4. Germline assignment: CDR1 SGDLS and CDR2 YYNGEE. The CDR3 sequence is 14 residues long. The CDR3 spells CASSSSGNSYEQYF. The CDR3 region has the DNA TGTGCCAGCAGCTCAAGCGGGAACTCCTACGAGCAGTACTTC.

The chain links TRBV3-1 (or the pseudogene TRBV3-2) to TRBJ2-7, with D possibly TRBD1 on 6 matching bases. This CDR3 region has 16 residues. The germline gives CDR1 LGHDT, CDR2 YNNKEL (reference sequence). V lost 1 base and J lost 2, with 15 bases in between. The CDR3 is CASSQGATGLPYEQYF. The CDR3 DNA reads TGTGCCAGCAGCCAAGGCGCGACAGGCCTCCCCTACGAGCAGTACTTC.

This chain uses TRBV5-8 with TRBJ2-7; maybe TRBD2 (6 bases). The ends were cut back, 4 bases at V and 2 bases at J, with 16 bases in the middle. The CDR3 is 15 residues long. Germline V gene data show CDR1 as SGHTS and CDR2 as YDEGEE. The CDR3 loop is CASSPWGESTYEQYF. Here the CDR3 DNA reads TGTGCCAGCAGCCCGTGGGGGGAGTCAACCTACGAGCAGTACTTC.

The gene calls are TRBV18 and TRBJ2-1, with TRBD2 matching 11 bases. V shed 3 bases and J 4 bases; nucleotides not matched to a gene: 8. The CDR3 extends over 17 amino acids. CDR1 is KGHSH, CDR2 LQKENI, per germline. This chain's CDR3 is CASSPGGTSGLYNEQFF. Here the CDR3 DNA reads TGTGCCAGCTCACCGGGAGGGACTAGCGGATTATACAATGAGCAGTTCTTC.

This clone turned up a few times. The rearrangement uses TRBV7-3 and TRBJ2-5, with 9 bases aligning to TRBD1. This CDR3 has 13 amino acids. Unmatched junction bases numbered 2, after V lost 5 bases and J lost 4 bases. Germline CDR1 reads SGHTA; CDR2 reads FQGTGA. The DNA of the CDR3 is TGTGCCAGCAGCCCGACAGGGGGAGAGACCCAGTACTTC. Encoded protein: CASSPTGGETQYF. The whole variable domain, filled in from reference TRBV7-3 and TRBJ2-5, reads GAGVSQTPSNKVTEKGKYVELRCDPISGHTALYWYRQSLGQGPEFLIYFQGTGAADDSGLPNDRFFAVRPEGSVSTLKIQRTERGDSAVYLCASSPTGGETQYFGPGTRLLVL.

The V call is TRBV24-1, the J call TRBJ1-3, with 7 nucleotides matching TRBD1. Losses at the gene ends were 3 bases for V and 2 bases for J; bases not matched to a gene: 3. Looked up from germline, CDR1 is KGHDR and CDR2 is SFDVKD. The CDR3 consists of 15 residues. In DNA, the CDR3 is TGTGCCACCAGTGATCCTCAGGGGGCTGGAAACACCATATATTTT. Amino acids: CATSDPQGAGNTIYF.